The source of this TCR beta chain is a study of T cells after yellow fever vaccination. At the level of the study: It was SMART-Seq v4 Ultra Low Input that prepared the fractions with low cell numbers.

From germline, CDR1 is MNHNS and CDR2 SASEGT. Trimming left V 7 bases short and J 4 bases short, with 12 bases between. CDR3 length equals 13 residues. 5'RACE template switching produced TCR cDNA carrying a universal primer site and UMIs. In TCRdb, the 5' RACE reads were re-called with MiXCR into one record per CDR3 protein. The sample holds approximately 510,000 distinct CDR3 sequences; 20% to 25% are singletons and the top ten take less than 20%. Concerning this clonotype itself: The antigen is unknown.

General study findings and limits: Clonotypes appearing in both CD4 and CD8 compartments existed, and their share was small. Post-booster repertoires contained most primary-vaccination clones again (around 97% CD4, about 90% CD8).

This sequence joins TRBV6-1 and TRBJ2-3; TRBD2 might be the D (6 bases). The receptor's source is a man aged 18-30 years who received the YFV17D yellow fever vaccine. Source: PBMCs, taken roughly 20 days after the first yellow fever vaccination. Here the CDR3 DNA reads TGTGCCAGCATCAGAGCGGGTTCAGATACGCAGTATTTT. Translating it yields CASIRAGSDTQYF.